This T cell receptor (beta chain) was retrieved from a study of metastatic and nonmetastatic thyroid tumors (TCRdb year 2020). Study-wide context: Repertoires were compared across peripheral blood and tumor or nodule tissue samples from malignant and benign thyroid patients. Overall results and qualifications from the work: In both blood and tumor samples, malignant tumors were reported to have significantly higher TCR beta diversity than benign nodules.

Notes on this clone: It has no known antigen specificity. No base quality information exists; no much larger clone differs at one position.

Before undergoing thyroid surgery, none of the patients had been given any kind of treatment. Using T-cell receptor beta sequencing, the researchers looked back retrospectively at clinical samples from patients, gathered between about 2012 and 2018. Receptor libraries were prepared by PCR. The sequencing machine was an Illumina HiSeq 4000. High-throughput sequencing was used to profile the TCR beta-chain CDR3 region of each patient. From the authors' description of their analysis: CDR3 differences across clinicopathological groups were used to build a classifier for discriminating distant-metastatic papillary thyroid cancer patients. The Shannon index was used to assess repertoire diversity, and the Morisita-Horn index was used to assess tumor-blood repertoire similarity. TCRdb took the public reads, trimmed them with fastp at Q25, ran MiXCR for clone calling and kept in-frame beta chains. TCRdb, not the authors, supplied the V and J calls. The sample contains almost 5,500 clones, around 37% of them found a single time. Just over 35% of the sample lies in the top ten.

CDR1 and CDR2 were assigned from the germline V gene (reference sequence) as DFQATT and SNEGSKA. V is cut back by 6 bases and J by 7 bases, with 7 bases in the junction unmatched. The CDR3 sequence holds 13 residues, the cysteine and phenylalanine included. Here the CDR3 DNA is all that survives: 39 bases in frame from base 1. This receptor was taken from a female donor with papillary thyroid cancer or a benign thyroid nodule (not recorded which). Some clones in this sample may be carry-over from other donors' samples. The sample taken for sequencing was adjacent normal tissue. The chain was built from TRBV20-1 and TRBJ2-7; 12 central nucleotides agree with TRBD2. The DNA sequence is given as TGCAGTGCCCAGACTAGCGGGAGTGGAGAGCAGTACTTC. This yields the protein CSAQTSGSGEQYF.